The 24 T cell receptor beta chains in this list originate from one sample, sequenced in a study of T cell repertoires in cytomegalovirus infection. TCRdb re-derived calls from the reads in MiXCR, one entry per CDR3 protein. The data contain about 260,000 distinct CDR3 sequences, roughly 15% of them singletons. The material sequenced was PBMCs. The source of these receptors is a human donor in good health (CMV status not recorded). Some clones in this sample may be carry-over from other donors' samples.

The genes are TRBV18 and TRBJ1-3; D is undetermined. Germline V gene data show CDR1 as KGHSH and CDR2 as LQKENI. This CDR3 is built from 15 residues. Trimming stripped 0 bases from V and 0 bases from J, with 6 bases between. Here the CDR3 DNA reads TGTGCCAGCTCACCACCGGAAAACTCTGGAAACACCATATATTTT. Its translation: CASSPPENSGNTIYF. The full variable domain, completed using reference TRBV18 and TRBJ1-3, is NAGVMQNPRHLVRRRGQEARLRCSPMKGHSHVYWYRQLPEEGLKFMVYLQKENIIDESGMPKERFSAEFPKEGPSILRIQQVVRGDSAAYFCASSPPENSGNTIYFGEGSWLTVV.

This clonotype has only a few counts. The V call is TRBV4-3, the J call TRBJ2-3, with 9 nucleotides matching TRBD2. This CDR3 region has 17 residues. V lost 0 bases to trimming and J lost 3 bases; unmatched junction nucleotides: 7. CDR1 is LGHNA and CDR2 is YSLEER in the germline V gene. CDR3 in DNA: TGCGCCAGCAGCCAAGAATTCGGCGGGAGGGTTACAGATACGCAGTATTTT. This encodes CASSQEFGGRVTDTQYF.

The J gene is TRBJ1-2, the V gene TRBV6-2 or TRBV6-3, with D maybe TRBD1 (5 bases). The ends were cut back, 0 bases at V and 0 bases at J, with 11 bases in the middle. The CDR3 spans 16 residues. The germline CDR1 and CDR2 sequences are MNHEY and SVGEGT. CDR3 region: CASSYSAGWTNYGYTF. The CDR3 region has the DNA TGTGCCAGCAGTTACTCCGCAGGGTGGACTAACTATGGCTACACCTTC.

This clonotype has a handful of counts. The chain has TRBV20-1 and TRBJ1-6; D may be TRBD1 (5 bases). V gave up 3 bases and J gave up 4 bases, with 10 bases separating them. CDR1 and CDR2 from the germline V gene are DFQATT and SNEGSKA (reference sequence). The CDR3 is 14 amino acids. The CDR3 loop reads CSARSGEYNSPLHF. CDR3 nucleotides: TGCAGTGCTAGGTCGGGGGAATATAATTCACCCCTCCACTTT.

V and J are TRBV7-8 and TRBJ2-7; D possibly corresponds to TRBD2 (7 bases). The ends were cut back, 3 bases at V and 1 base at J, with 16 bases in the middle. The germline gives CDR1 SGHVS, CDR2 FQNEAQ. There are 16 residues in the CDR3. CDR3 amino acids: CASSLGGDTMSYEQYF. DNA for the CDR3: TGTGCCAGCAGCTTGGGAGGGGACACCATGTCCTACGAGCAGTACTTC.

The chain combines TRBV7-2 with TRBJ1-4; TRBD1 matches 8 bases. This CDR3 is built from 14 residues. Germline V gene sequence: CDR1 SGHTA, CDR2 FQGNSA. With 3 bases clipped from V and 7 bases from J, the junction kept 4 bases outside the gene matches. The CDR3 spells CASSLDRASEKLFF. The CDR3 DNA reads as TGTGCCAGCAGCTTGGACAGGGCGAGTGAAAAACTGTTTTTT.

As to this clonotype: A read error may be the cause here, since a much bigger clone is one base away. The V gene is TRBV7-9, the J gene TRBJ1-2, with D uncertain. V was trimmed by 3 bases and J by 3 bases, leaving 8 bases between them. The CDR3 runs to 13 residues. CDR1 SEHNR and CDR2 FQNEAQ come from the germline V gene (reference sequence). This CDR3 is CASSFNEDYGYTF. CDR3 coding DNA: TGTGCCAGCAGCTTTAATGAGGACTATGGCTACACCTTC.

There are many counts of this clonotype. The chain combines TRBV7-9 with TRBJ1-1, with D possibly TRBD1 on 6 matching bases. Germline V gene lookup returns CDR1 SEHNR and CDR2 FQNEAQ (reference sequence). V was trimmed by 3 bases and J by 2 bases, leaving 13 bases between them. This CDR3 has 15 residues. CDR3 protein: CASSFREGGNTEAFF. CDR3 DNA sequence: TGTGCCAGCAGCTTCAGGGAAGGGGGAAACACTGAAGCTTTCTTT.

CDR3 in DNA: TGTGCCAGCAGCACCAGGGAGGGGGGGAGCACAGATACGCAGTATTTT. Its translation is CASSTREGGSTDTQYF. J is TRBJ2-3 and V is TRBV7-3; a weak D match, TRBD2 (7 bases). CDR3 length: 16 residues. The V gene lost 5 bases and the J gene lost 0 bases, with 15 bases spanning the gap. Per the germline V gene, CDR1 is SGHTA and CDR2 is FQGTGA.

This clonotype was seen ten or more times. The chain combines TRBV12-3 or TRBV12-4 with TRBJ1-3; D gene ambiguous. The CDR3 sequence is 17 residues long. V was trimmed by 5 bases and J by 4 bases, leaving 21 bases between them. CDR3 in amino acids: CASSPARWQAQGNTIYF. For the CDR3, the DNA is TGTGCCAGCAGTCCCGCCCGTTGGCAGGCGCAGGGAAACACCATATATTTT.

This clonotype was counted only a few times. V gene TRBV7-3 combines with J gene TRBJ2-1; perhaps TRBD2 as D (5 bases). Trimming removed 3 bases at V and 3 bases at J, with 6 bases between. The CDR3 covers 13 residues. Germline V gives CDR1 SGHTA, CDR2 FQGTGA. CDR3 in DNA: TGTGCCAGCAGCTTTGACTACTACAATGAGCAGTTCTTC. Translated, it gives CASSFDYYNEQFF.

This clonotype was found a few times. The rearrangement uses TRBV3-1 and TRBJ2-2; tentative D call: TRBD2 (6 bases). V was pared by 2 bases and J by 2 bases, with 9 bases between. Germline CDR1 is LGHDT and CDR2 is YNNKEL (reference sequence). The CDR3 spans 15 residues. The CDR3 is CASSQSSDNTGELFF. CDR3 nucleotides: TGTGCCAGCAGCCAATCTAGCGATAACACCGGGGAGCTGTTTTTT. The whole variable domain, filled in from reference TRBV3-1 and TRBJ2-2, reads DTAVSQTPKYLVTQMGNDKSIKCEQNLGHDTMYWYKQDSKKFLKIMFSYNNKELIINETVPNRFSPKSPDKAHLNLHINSLELGDSAVYFCASSQSSDNTGELFFGEGSRLTVL.

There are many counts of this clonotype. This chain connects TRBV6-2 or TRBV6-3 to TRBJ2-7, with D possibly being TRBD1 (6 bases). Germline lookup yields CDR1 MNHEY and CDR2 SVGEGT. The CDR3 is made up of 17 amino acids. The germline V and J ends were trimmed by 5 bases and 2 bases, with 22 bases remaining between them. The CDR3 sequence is CASSPFDRPTRTYEQYF. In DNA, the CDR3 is TGTGCCAGCAGTCCGTTCGACAGGCCGACCCGCACCTACGAGCAGTACTTC.

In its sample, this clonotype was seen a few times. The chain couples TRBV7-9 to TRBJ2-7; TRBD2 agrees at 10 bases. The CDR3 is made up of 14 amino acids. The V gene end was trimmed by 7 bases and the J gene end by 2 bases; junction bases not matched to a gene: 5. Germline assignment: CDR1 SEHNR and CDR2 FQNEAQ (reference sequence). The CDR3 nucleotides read TGTGCCAGCACCCTAGCGGGAGCTACCTACGAGCAGTACTTC. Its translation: CASTLAGATYEQYF.

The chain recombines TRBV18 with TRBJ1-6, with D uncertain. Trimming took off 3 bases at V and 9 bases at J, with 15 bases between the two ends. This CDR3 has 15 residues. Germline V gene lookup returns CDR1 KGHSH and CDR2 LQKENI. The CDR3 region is CASSPGKVPASPLHF. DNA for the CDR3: TGTGCCAGCTCACCGGGGAAGGTTCCAGCTTCACCCCTCCACTTT.

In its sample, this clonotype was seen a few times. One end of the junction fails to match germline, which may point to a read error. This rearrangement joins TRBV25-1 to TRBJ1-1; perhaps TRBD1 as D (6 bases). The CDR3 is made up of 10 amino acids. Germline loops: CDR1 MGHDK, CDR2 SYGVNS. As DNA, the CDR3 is TGTGCCAGCAGCAGAGGACAGCCGCGCTTT. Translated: CASSRGQPRF.

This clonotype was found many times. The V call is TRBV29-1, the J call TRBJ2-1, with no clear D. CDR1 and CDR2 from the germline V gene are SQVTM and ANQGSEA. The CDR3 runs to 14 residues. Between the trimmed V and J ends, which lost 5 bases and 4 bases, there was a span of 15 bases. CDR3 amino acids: CSVPSGRRYNEQFF. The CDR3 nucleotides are TGCAGCGTTCCATCCGGCAGAAGATACAATGAGCAGTTCTTC.

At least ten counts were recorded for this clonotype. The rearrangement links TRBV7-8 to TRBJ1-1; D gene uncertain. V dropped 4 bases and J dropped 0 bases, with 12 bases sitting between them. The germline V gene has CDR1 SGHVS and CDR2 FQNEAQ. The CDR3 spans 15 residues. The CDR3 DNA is TGTGCCAGCAGCTCGATCTTACAGTTGAACACTGAAGCTTTCTTT. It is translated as CASSSILQLNTEAFF.

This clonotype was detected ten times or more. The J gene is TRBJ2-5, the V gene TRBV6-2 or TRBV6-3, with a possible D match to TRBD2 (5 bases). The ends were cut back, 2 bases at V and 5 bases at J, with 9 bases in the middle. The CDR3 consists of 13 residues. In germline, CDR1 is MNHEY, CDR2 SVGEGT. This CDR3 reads CASSYVGVETQYF. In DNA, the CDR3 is TGTGCCAGCAGTTACGTGGGAGTGGAGACCCAGTACTTC.

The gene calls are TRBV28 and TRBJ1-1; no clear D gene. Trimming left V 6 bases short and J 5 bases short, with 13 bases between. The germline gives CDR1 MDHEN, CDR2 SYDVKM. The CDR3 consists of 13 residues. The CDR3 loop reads CASSLVKGTEAFF. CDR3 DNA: TGTGCCAGCAGCCTCGTTAAGGGAACTGAAGCTTTCTTT. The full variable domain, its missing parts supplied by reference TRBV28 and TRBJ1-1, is DVKVTQSSRYLVKRTGEKVFLECVQDMDHENMFWYRQDPGLGLRLIYFSYDVKMKEKGDIPEGYSVSREKKERFSLILESASTNQTSMYLCASSLVKGTEAFFGQGTRLTVV.

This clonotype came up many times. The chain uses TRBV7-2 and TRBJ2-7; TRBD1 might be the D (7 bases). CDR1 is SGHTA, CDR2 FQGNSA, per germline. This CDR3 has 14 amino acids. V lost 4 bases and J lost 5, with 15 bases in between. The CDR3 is CASSSRRGLDEQYF. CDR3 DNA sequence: TGTGCCAGCAGCTCTCGGAGGGGGCTGGACGAGCAGTACTTC.

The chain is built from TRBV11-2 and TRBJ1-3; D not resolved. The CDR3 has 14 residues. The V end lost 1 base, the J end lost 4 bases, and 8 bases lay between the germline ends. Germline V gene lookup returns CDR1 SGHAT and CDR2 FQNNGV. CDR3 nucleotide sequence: TGTGCCAGCAGCTTAGTAAATTCGGGAAACACCATATATTTT. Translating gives CASSLVNSGNTIYF.

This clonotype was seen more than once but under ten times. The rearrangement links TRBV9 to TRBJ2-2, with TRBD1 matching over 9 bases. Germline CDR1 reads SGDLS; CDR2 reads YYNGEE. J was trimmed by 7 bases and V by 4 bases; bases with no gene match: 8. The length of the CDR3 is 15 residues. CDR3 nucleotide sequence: TGTGCCAGCAGCACCCGGACAGGGGAGGTCGGGGAGCTGTTTTTT. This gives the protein CASSTRTGEVGELFF.

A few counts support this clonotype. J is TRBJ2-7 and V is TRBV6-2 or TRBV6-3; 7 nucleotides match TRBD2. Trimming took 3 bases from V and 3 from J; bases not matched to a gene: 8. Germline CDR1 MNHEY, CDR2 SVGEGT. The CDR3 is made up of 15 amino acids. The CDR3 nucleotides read TGTGCCAGCAGTTATCGGCTAGCGGCAGACTACGAGCAGTACTTC. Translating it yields CASSYRLAADYEQYF.